In its sample, the clone carrying this TCR beta chain was seen many times. The data were taken from a study of T cell repertoires in cytomegalovirus infection. TCRdb recomputed calls from the reads with MiXCR, one row per CDR3 protein. The table includes about 300,000 distinct CDR3 sequences, approximately 8.9% detected once. This sequence originates from a human donor in good health (CMV status not recorded). Some clones in this sample may be carry-over from other donors' samples. The sample taken for sequencing was PBMCs.

CDR3 in amino acids: CASSYAGGRSTDTQYF. The CDR3 coding sequence is TGTGCCAGCAGTTACGCGGGGGGCAGATCGACAGATACGCAGTATTTT. The chain joins TRBV6-2 or TRBV6-3 to TRBJ2-3, with 8 bases identical to TRBD2. The CDR3 spans 16 residues. The V gene's germline CDR1 is MNHEY and CDR2 SVGEGT. The V segment lost 2 bases and the J segment 3 bases; nucleotides outside the gene matches: 7.